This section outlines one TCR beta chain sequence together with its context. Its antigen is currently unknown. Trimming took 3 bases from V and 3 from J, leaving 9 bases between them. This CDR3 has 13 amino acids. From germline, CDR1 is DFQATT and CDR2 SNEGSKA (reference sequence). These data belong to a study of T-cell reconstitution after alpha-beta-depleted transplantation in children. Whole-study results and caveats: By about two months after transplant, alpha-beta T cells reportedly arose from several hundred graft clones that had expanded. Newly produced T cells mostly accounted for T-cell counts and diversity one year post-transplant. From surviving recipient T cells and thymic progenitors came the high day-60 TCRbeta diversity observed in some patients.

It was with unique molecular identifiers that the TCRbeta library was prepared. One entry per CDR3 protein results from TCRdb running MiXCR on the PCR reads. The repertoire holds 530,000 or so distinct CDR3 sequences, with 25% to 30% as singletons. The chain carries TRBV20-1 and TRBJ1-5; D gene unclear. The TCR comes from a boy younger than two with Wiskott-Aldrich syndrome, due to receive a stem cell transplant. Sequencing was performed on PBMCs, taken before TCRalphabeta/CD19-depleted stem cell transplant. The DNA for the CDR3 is TGCAGTGCTAGCGGTGTGGACAATCAGCCCCAGCATTTT. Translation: CSASGVDNQPQHF.